This T cell receptor beta chain was sequenced during a study of Tregs in tolerant kidney transplant recipients. Recipients received nonmyeloablative bone marrow transplants from related graft donors, with transient mixed chimerism. The assay was immunoSEQ multiplex PCR, and TCRdb's table has in-frame clones only and misses some. Of about 50,000 clones listed, approximately 89% are singletons. The sample consisted of CD8+ T cells from blood (PBMCs), taken 12 months after the transplant. The sequence derives from a human patient who received a combined kidney and bone marrow transplant. Part of the T cells may come from the graft donor.

CDR3 amino acids: CASSAGGGPDTQYF. DNA of the CDR3: TGTGCCAGCAGCGCCGGCGGGGGCCCGGATACGCAGTATTTT. The chain is built from TRBV9 and TRBJ2-3; TRBD2 might be the D (7 bases). The V end lost 3 bases, the J end lost 6 bases, and 14 bases lay between the germline ends. Germline-derived CDR1 and CDR2 are SGDLS and YYNGEE. The CDR3 totals 14 residues.